Included here is one TCR beta chain sequence, with context. Here the gene names and germline are mouse. The sequence runs out 1 residue before the end of the CDR3; the remainder is reconstructed from the germline J gene. Produced via immunoSEQ multiplex PCR; TCRdb's table is partial and in-frame only. The repertoire holds roughly 7,800 clones, 34% seen once, with under 3.5% in the top ten. The V gene's germline CDR1 is KGHPV and CDR2 FQNQEV (reference sequence). V was shortened by 6 bases and J by 0 bases, with 7 bases between the two germline ends. The CDR3 sequence is 13 residues long. The data belong to a study of tissue T cells after allogeneic stem cell transplantation. Time point indicated: mouse harvest day 14 after allogeneic transplant. Each mouse received 10^7 T-cell-depleted marrow cells plus 10^6 splenic CD5+ T cells by tail vein. B6 (H2b) cells into BALB/c (H2d) mice; tissues taken at day 7 or 14.

This chain connects TRBV26 to TRBJ2-3; D gene unclear. The sample consisted of skin. This sequence was found in a female BALB/c mouse given C57BL/6 T cells with graft-versus-host disease after an allogeneic hematopoietic cell transplant. This CDR3 reads CASRFPSAETLYF. CDR3 bases read: TGTGCCAGCAGATTTCCTAGTGCAGAAACGCTGTAT.